This TCR beta chain was captured by sequencing in a study of shared clonotypes between healthy human individuals. Generated by immunoSEQ multiplex PCR, the TCRdb table keeps only in-frame clones and is missing some. The repertoire has about 2.4 million clones, more than 90% of them found once; the top ten carry over 0.12%. Remarks on this clone: The sample has other DNA sequences that encode this CDR3 too.

The CDR3 loop spans 14 amino acids. Germline V gene sequence: CDR1 LNHNV, CDR2 YYDKDF (reference sequence). V dropped 0 bases and J dropped 2 bases, with 8 bases sitting between them. Sample: naive CD4+ T cells sorted from blood. Subset described: CD45RA+ positively selected. The source of this sequence is a man younger than 30 in good health. V usage is TRBV15 and J usage is TRBJ2-7; possibly TRBD1 for D (5 bases). The chain's CDR3 is CATSRDPGPYEQYF. DNA for the CDR3: TGTGCCACCAGCAGAGATCCAGGGCCCTACGAGCAGTACTTC.